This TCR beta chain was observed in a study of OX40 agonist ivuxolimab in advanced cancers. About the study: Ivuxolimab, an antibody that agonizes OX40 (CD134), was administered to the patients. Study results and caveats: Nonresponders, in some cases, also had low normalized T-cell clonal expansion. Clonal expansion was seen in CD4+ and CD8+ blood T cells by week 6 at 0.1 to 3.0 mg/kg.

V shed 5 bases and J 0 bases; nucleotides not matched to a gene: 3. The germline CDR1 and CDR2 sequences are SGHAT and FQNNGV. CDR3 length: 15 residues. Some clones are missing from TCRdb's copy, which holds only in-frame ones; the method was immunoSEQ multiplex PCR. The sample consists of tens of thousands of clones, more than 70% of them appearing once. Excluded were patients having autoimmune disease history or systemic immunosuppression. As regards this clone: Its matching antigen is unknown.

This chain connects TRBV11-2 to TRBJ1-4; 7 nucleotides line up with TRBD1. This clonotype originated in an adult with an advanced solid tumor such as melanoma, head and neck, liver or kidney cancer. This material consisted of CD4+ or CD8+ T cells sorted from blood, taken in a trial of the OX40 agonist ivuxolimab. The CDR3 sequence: CASSPDRATNEKLFF. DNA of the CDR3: TGTGCCAGCAGCCCCGACAGGGCAACTAATGAAAAACTGTTTTTT.